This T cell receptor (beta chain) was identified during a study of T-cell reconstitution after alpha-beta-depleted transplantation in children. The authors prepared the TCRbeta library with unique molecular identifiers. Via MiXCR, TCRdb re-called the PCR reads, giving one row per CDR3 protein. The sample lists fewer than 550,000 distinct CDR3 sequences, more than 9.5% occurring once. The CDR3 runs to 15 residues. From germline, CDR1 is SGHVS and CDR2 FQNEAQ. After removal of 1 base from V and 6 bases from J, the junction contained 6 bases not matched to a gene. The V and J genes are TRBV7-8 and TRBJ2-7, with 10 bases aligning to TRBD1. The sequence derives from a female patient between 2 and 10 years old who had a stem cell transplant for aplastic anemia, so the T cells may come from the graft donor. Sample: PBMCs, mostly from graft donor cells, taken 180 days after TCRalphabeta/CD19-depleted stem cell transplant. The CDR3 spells CASSLGQGAFGEQYF. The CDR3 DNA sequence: TGTGCCAGCAGCTTAGGACAGGGGGCCTTCGGCGAGCAGTACTTC.